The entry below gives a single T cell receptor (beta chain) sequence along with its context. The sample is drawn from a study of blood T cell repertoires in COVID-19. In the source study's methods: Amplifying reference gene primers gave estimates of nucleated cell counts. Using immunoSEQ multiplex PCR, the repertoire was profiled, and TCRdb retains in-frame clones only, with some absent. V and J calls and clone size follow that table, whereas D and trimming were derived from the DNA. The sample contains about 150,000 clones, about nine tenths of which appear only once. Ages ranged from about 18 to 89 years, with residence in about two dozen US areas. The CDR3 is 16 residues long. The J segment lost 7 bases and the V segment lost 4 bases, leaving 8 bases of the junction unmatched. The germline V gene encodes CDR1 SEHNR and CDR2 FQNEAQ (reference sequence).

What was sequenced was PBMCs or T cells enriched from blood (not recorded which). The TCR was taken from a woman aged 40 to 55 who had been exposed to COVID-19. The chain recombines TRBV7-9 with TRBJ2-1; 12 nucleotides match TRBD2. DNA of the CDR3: TGTGCCAGCAGCTCCCCGGGACTAGCGGGTGGAAATGAGCAGTTCTTC. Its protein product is CASSSPGLAGGNEQFF.